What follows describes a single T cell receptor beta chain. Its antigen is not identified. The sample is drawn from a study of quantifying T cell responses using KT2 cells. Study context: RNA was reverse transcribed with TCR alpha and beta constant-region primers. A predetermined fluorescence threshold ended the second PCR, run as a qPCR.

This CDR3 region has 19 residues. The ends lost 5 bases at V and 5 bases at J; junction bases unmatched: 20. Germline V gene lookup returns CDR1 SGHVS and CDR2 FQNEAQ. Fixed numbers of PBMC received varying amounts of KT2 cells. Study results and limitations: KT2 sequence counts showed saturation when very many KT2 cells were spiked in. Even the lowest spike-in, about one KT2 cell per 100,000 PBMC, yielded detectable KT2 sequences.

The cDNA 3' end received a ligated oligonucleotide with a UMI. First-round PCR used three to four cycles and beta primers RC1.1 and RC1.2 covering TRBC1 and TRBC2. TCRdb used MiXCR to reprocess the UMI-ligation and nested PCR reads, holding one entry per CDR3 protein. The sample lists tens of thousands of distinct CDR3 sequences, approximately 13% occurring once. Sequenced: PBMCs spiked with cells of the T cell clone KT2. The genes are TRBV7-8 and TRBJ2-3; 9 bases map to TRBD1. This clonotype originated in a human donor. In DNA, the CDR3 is TGTGCCAGCAGCCTAGATTCCGGGACAGGGTTGCCTAAAAGAGATACGCAGTATTTT. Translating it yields CASSLDSGTGLPKRDTQYF. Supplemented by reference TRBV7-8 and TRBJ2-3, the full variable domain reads GAGVSQSPRYKVAKRGQDVALRCDPISGHVSLFWYQQALGQGPEFLTYFQNEAQLDKSGLPSDRFFAERPEGSVSTLKIQRTQQEDSAVYLCASSLDSGTGLPKRDTQYFGPGTRLTVL.